A single sample gave rise to the 8 T cell receptor beta chains below, sequenced in a study of long-term antiretroviral therapy in people with HIV. Sequencing used immunoSEQ v3.0 at survey level. The method was immunoSEQ multiplex PCR; TCRdb's version includes in-frame clones alone and lacks a portion of them. Here the sample spans some 21,000 clones, roughly 76% being singletons. The sequenced sample was unsorted PBMCs, obtained approximately 1.8 years before starting antiretroviral therapy. Receptors originate from a woman in her 40s with HIV.

The CDR3 region has the DNA TGCAGCGTTGAAGAAGAACGAGGTGTCGGTGGCTACACCTTC. It yields the protein CSVEEERGVGGYTF. This chain links TRBV29-1 with TRBJ1-2; no reliable D call. This CDR3 region has 14 residues. The germline V and J ends were trimmed by 0 bases and 7 bases, with 15 bases remaining between them. Germline-derived CDR1 and CDR2 are SQVTM and ANQGSEA.

The J gene is TRBJ2-7, the V gene TRBV7-9; D remains unclear. CDR1 SEHNR and CDR2 FQNEAQ come from the germline V gene (reference sequence). V was pared by 5 bases and J by 2 bases, with 4 bases between. The length of the CDR3 is 11 residues. The CDR3 sequence: CASSRTYEQYF. CDR3 coding DNA: TGTGCCAGCAGCCGCACCTACGAGCAGTACTTC.

The chain recombines TRBV4-3 with TRBJ2-7; 8 positions match TRBD2. Losses at the gene ends were 1 base for V and 2 bases for J; bases not matched to a gene: 13. From germline, CDR1 is LGHNA and CDR2 YSLEER. The CDR3 runs 18 residues. The CDR3: CASSQVGGGNSLPYEQYF. The CDR3 coding sequence is TGCGCCAGCAGCCAAGTTGGCGGGGGGAACTCACTACCCTACGAGCAGTACTTC.

The gene calls are TRBV9 and TRBJ2-6, with D uncertain. In germline, CDR1 is SGDLS, CDR2 YYNGEE. This CDR3 is 12 amino acids long. Trimming pared 4 bases from V and 4 bases from J, leaving 3 bases between. CDR3 region: CASSSGANVLTF. Written as DNA, the CDR3 is TGTGCCAGCAGCAGCGGGGCCAACGTCCTGACTTTC.

V gene TRBV27 combines with J gene TRBJ1-1, with unresolved D. V dropped 5 bases and J dropped 0 bases, with 10 bases sitting between them. This CDR3 contains 14 residues. CDR1 is MNHEY, CDR2 SMNVEV, per germline (reference sequence). CDR3 in DNA: TGTGCCAGCAGTGGGAAACTTATGAACACTGAAGCTTTCTTT. Its translation: CASSGKLMNTEAFF.

The J gene is TRBJ2-2, the V gene TRBV7-8; 8 bases fit TRBD1. The CDR3 sequence is 17 residues long. From germline, CDR1 is SGHVS and CDR2 FQNEAQ. Unmatched junction bases numbered 13, after V lost 5 bases and J lost 5 bases. In DNA, the CDR3 is TGTGCCAGCAGCCTCCCGCCCTCAGGGGGCGGAACCGGGGAGCTGTTTTTT. It codes for CASSLPPSGGGTGELFF.

The sample holds a few counts of this clone. The chain is built from TRBV5-1 and TRBJ1-2; D is undetermined. The CDR3 is 13 residues long. The germline CDR1 and CDR2 sequences are SGHRS and YFSETQ. With 0 bases removed from V and 4 bases from J, the gap between germline ends came to 7 bases. The CDR3 region has the DNA TGCGCCAGCAGCTTGGAACAGACCTATGGCTACACCTTC. Protein sequence: CASSLEQTYGYTF.

The chain joins TRBV30 to TRBJ1-1; D is perhaps TRBD1 (5 bases). The germline CDR1 and CDR2 sequences are GTSNPN and SVGIG (reference sequence). The CDR3 spans 11 residues. The ends were cut back, 8 bases at V and 6 bases at J, with 13 bases in the middle. This chain's CDR3 is CAAWGFAEAFF. The CDR3, as DNA: TGTGCCGCCTGGGGGTTCGCTGAAGCTTTCTTT.